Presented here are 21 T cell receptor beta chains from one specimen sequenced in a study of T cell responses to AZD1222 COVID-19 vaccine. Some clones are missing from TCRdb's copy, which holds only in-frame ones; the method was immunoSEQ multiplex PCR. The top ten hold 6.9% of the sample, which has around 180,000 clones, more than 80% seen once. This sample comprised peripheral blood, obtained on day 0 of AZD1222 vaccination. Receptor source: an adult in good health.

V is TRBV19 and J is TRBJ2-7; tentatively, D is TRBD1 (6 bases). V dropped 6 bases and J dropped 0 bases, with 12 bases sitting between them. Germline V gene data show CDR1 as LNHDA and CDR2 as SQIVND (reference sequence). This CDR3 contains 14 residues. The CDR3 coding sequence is TGTGCCAGTAGACAAACAGGGAGCTCCTACGAGCAGTACGTC. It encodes CASRQTGSSYEQYV.

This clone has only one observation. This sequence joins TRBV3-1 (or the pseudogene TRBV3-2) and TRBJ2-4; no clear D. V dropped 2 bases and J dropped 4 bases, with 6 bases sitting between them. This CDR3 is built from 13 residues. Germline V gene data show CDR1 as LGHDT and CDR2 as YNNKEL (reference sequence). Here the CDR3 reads CASSQLGKNIQYF. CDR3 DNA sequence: TGTGCCAGCAGCCAACTCGGGAAAAACATTCAGTACTTC.

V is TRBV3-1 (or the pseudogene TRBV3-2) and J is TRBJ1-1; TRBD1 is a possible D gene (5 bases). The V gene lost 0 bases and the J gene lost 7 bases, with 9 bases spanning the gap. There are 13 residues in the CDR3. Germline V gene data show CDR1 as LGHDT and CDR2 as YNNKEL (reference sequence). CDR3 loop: CASSQDRTGEAFF. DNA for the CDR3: TGTGCCAGCAGCCAAGATCGTACAGGTGAAGCTTTCTTT.

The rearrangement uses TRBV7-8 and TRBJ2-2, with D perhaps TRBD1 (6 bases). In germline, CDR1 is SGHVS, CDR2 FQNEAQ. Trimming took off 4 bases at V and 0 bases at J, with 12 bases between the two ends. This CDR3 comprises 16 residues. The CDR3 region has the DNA TGTGCCAGCAGCTCAGGACAGCCTGCGAACACCGGGGAGCTGTTTTTT. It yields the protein CASSSGQPANTGELFF.

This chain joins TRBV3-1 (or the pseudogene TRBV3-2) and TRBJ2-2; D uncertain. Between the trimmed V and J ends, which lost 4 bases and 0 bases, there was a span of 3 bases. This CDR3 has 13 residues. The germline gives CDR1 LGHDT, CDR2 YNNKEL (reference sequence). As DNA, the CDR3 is TGTGCCAGCAGCCTAACGAACACCGGGGAGCTGTTTTTT. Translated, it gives CASSLTNTGELFF.

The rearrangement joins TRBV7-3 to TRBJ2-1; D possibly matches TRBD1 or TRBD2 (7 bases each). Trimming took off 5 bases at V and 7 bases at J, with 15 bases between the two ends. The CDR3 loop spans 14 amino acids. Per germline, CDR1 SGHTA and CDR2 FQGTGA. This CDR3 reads CASSPRGGWNEQFF. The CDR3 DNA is TGTGCCAGCAGCCCCAGGGGGGGCTGGAATGAGCAGTTCTTC.

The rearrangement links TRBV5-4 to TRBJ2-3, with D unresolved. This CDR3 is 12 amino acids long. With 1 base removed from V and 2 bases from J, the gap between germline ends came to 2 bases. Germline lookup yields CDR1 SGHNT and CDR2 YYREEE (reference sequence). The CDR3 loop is CASSLFTDTQYF. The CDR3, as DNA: TGTGCCAGCAGCTTGTTCACAGATACGCAGTATTTT.

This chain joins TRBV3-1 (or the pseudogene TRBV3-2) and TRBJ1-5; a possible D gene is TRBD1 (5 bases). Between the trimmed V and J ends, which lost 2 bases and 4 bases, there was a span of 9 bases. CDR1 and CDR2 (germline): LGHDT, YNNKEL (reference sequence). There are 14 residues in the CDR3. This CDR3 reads CASSQRGGNQPQHF. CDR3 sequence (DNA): TGTGCCAGCAGCCAAAGGGGCGGGAATCAGCCCCAGCATTTT.

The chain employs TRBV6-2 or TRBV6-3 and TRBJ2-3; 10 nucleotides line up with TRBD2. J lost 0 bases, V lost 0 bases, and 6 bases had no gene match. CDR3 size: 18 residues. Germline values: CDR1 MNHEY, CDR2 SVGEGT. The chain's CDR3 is CASSYSPSGGQSTDTQYF. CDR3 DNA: TGTGCCAGCAGTTACTCCCCTAGCGGGGGCCAAAGCACAGATACGCAGTATTTT.

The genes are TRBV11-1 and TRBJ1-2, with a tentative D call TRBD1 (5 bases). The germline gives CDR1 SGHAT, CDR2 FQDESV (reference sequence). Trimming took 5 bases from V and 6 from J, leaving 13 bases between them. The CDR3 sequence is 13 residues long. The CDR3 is CASSPRGGHGYTF. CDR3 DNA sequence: TGTGCCAGCAGCCCGAGGGGAGGGCATGGCTACACCTTC.

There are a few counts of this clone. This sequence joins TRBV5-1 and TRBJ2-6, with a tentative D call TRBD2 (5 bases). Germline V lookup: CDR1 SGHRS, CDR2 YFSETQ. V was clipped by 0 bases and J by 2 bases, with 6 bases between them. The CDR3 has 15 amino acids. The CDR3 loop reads CASSLGGTGANVLTF. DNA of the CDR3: TGCGCCAGCAGCTTGGGAGGGACTGGGGCCAACGTCCTGACTTTC.

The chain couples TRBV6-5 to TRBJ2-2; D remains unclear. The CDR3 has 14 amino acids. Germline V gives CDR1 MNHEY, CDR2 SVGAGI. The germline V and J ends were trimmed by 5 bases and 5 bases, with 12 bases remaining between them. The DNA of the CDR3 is TGTGCCAGCAGTCCCCCGGTCCAAACCGGGGAGCTGTTTTTT. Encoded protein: CASSPPVQTGELFF.

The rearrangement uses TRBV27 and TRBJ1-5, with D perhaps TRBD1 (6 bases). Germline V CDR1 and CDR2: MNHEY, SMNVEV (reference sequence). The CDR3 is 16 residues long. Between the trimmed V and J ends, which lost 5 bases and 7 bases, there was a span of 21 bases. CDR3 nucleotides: TGTGCCAGCAGTCCCAGCTCCGGGGACATCCACCAGCCCCAGCATTTT. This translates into CASSPSSGDIHQPQHF.

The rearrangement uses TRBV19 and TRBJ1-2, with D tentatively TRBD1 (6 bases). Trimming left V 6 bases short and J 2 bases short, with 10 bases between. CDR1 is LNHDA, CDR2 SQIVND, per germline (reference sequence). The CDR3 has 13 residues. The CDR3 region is CASSGQLNYGYTF. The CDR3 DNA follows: TGTGCCAGTAGCGGACAGCTAAACTATGGCTACACCTTC.

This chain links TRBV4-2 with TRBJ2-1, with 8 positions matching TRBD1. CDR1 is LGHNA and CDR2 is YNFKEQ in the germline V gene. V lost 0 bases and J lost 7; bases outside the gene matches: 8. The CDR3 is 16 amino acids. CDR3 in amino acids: CASSQDHRGVRNEQFF. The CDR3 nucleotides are TGTGCCAGCAGCCAAGATCACAGGGGGGTGAGGAATGAGCAGTTCTTC.

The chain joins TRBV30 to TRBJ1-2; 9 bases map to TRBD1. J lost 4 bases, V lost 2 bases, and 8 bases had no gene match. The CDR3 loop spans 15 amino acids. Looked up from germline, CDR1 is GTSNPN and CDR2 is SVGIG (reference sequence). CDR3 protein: CAWSSQTGGIYGYTF. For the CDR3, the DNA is TGTGCCTGGAGTTCCCAGACAGGGGGAATCTATGGCTACACCTTC.

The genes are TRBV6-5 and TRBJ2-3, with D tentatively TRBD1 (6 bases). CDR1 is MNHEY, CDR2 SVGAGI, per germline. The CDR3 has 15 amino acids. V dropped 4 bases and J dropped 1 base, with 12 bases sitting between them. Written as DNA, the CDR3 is TGTGCCAGCAGTTCCCCCAGGGGCCGCACAGATACGCAGTATTTT. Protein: CASSSPRGRTDTQYF.

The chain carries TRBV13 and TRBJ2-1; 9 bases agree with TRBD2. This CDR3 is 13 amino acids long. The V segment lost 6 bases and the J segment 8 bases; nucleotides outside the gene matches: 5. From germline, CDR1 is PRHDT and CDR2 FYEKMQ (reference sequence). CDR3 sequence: CASSWRGGDEQFF. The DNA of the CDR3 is TGTGCCAGCAGTTGGCGGGGGGGCGATGAGCAGTTCTTC. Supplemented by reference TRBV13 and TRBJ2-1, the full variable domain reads AAGVIQSPRHLIKEKRETATLKCYPIPRHDTVYWYQQGPGQDPQFLISFYEKMQSDKGSIPDRFSAQQFSDYHSELNMSSLELGDSALYFCASSWRGGDEQFFGPGTRLTVL.

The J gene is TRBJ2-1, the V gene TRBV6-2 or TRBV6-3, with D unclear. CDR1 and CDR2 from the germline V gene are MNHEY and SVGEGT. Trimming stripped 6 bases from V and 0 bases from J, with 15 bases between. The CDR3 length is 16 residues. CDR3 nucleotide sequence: TGTGCCAGCAGCCTCCCCACAGTCCTCTCCTACAATGAGCAGTTCTTC. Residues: CASSLPTVLSYNEQFF.

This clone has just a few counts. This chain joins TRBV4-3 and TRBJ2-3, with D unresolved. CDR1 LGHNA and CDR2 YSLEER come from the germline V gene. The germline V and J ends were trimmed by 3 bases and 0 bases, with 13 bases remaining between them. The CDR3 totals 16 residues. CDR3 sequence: CASSQATFGSTDTQYF. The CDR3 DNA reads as TGCGCCAGCAGCCAGGCGACTTTTGGAAGCACAGATACGCAGTATTTT.

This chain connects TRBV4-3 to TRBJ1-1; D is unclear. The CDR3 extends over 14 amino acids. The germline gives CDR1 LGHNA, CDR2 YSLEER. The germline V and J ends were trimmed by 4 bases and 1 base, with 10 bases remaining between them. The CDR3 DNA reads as TGCGCCAGCAGCCCCGCAACGACGAACACTGAAGCTTTCTTT. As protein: CASSPATTNTEAFF.